A single sample is the source of the 9 T cell receptor beta chains below, sequenced in a study of CD8 T cells in Susac syndrome. RNA was extracted with the RNeasy kit, and a quantity of about 0.45 to 1 ug was reverse transcribed using random hexamers. Via MiXCR, TCRdb re-called the immunoSEQ multiplex PCR reads, giving one row per CDR3 protein. The profile shows roughly 44,000 distinct CDR3 sequences, roughly 93% of them singletons. The sequenced sample consisted of CD8+ T cells from PBMCs. Every receptor here comes from a human donor in good health.

This clonotype was seen once. V and J are TRBV13 and TRBJ2-3; tentative D call: TRBD1 (5 bases). V shed 3 bases and J shed 2 bases, with 12 bases lying between them. The CDR3 is 15 amino acids. CDR1 is PRHDT and CDR2 is FYEKMQ in the germline V gene (reference sequence). The DNA for the CDR3 is TGTGCCAGCAGCTTTCCCCAAGGGGACACAGATACGCAGTATTTT. Protein product: CASSFPQGDTDTQYF.

In DNA, the CDR3 is TGTGCCAGCAGCTTCCTAGCGGGATGGGGCAATGAGCAGTTCTTC. This sequence encodes CASSFLAGWGNEQFF. The chain links TRBV7-2 to TRBJ2-1, with 9 positions matching TRBD2. CDR3 length: 15 residues. V lost 3 bases and J lost 6; bases outside the gene matches: 6. The germline V gene has CDR1 SGHTA and CDR2 FQGNSA. Full variable domain (rest looked up from reference TRBV7-2 and TRBJ2-1): GAGVSQSPSNKVTEKGKDVELRCDPISGHTALYWYRQSLGQGLEFLIYFQGNSAPDKSGLPSDRFSAERTGGSVSTLTIQRTQQEDSAVYLCASSFLAGWGNEQFFGPGTRLTVL.

The chain is built from TRBV13 and TRBJ2-7; 8 bases fit TRBD1. This CDR3 is 14 amino acids long. Germline V lookup: CDR1 PRHDT, CDR2 FYEKMQ (reference sequence). J was trimmed by 2 bases and V by 5 bases; bases with no gene match: 5. For the CDR3, the DNA is TGTGCCAGCAGCACGGGACAGGTCCCCTACGAGCAGTACTTC. This encodes CASSTGQVPYEQYF.

The rearrangement links TRBV27 to TRBJ1-1; 7 bases match TRBD1. The CDR3 is 13 residues long. V lost 5 bases and J lost 1; bases outside the gene matches: 1. Per the germline V gene, CDR1 is MNHEY and CDR2 is SMNVEV (reference sequence). CDR3 sequence reads: CASSPGGNTEAFF. The CDR3 DNA is TGTGCCAGCAGTCCAGGGGGGAACACTGAAGCTTTCTTT.

This clonotype was seen a handful of times. The chain joins TRBV30 to TRBJ2-1; a weak D match, TRBD2 (5 bases). This CDR3 comprises 10 residues. The V end lost 4 bases, the J end lost 15 bases, and 13 bases lay between the germline ends. Germline assignment: CDR1 GTSNPN and CDR2 SVGIG (reference sequence). CDR3 DNA: TGTGCCTGGAAAAGCGGAACGGTGTTCTTC. Its translation is CAWKSGTVFF. Combining the CDR3 with reference TRBV30 and TRBJ2-1 gives the whole variable domain SQTIHQWPATLVQPVGSPLSLECTVEGTSNPNLYWYRQAAGRGLQLLFYSVGIGQISSEVPQNLSASRPQDRQFILSSKKLLLSDSGFYLCAWKSGTVFFGPGTRLTVL.

This rearrangement joins TRBV28 to TRBJ2-1; 7 nucleotides agree with TRBD2. The CDR3 has 18 residues. The junction had 17 bases not matched to a gene; V was cut back by 2 bases and J by 7 bases. Germline V lookup: CDR1 MDHEN, CDR2 SYDVKM. CDR3 bases: TGTGCCAGCAGTTTACCGCTGCCTAGGCGGGAGAGGCCTAATGAGCAGTTCTTC. Amino acids: CASSLPLPRRERPNEQFF.

The chain uses TRBV28 and TRBJ2-4, with unresolved D. The germline V and J ends were trimmed by 3 bases and 2 bases, with 5 bases remaining between them. Germline lookup yields CDR1 MDHEN and CDR2 SYDVKM. The CDR3 runs 13 residues. CDR3 sequence reads: CASSLGSKNIQYF. In DNA, the CDR3 is TGTGCCAGCAGTTTGGGGTCCAAAAACATTCAGTACTTC.

The chain links TRBV2 to TRBJ2-1; D possibly corresponds to TRBD2 (6 bases). The germline gives CDR1 SNHLY, CDR2 FYNNEI. V was cut by 2 bases and J by 5 bases, with 13 bases left in between. The CDR3 consists of 15 residues. The CDR3 DNA sequence: TGTGCCAGCAGTGAATGGGGCGGGACCCACAATGAGCAGTTCTTC. Translation gives CASSEWGGTHNEQFF.

The genes are TRBV7-9 and TRBJ2-5; D is possibly TRBD1 (6 bases). Germline loops: CDR1 SEHNR, CDR2 FQNEAQ (reference sequence). The CDR3 is 14 residues long. V lost 1 base, J lost 4 bases, and 10 bases lay in between. The CDR3 spells CASSLVTGRETQYF. For the CDR3, the DNA is TGTGCCAGCAGCTTAGTAACAGGGCGAGAGACCCAGTACTTC.